This entry is about one T cell receptor beta chain. As yet, its antigen is unknown. The sample belongs to a study of post-analysis software for immune sequencing data. Findings and limits, study-wide: Four or five TRBV segments were more frequent in patients than controls; TRBV5-6, TRBV5-1 and TRBV20-1 belonged to this group.

cDNA libraries of TCR beta carried unique molecular identifiers. TCRdb reprocessed the PCR reads with MiXCR, giving one entry per CDR3 protein. The table lists 750,000 to 950,000 distinct CDR3 sequences, approximately 44% of them singletons. Germline V gene data show CDR1 as SEHNR and CDR2 as FQNEAQ (reference sequence). The V gene lost 5 bases and the J gene lost 11 bases, with 15 bases spanning the gap. The CDR3 loop spans 12 amino acids. The chain is built from TRBV7-9 and TRBJ2-5; D remains ambiguous. The clonotype was recovered from a girl between 10 and 17 years old with multiple sclerosis. Input material: blood. The CDR3 DNA is TGTGCCAGCAGCCCTACGGTGGCTGAGCAGTACTTC. Encoded protein: CASSPTVAEQYF.